What follows are 19 T cell receptor beta chains derived from one specimen sequenced in a study of blood T cell repertoires in COVID-19. Assay: immunoSEQ multiplex PCR; the TCRdb copy retains only in-frame clones and omits some. The data show more than 150,000 clones, approximately 80% seen once. The material sequenced was peripheral blood. The receptors were sampled from a woman over 75 with COVID-19, enrolled during active disease.

The genes are TRBV7-8 and TRBJ1-5; D is perhaps TRBD1 (6 bases). CDR1 is SGHVS, CDR2 FQNEAQ, per germline. V was clipped by 3 bases and J by 9 bases, with 15 bases between them. The CDR3 length is 14 residues. The DNA of the CDR3 is TGTGCCAGCAGCTTGGGACAAGTCGATCGGCCCCAGCATTTT. Encoded protein: CASSLGQVDRPQHF.

This clone was picked up one time. The rearrangement uses TRBV4-2 and TRBJ1-6; the match to TRBD1 covers 7 bases. CDR3 length equals 15 residues. Germline V CDR1 and CDR2: LGHNA, YNFKEQ. Losses at the gene ends were 6 bases for V and 10 bases for J; bases not matched to a gene: 12. CDR3: CASSPSRTQGSPLHF. In nucleotides, the CDR3 is TGTGCCAGCAGTCCATCACGAACACAGGGGTCACCCCTCCACTTT.

The V gene is TRBV7-7, the J gene TRBJ2-3; 10 bases are shared with TRBD2. Per germline, CDR1 SSHAT and CDR2 FNYEAQ (reference sequence). The CDR3 covers 17 residues. The V and J ends lost 5 bases and 0 bases, in that order; junction bases with no gene match: 8. In DNA, the CDR3 is TGTGCCAGCAGCCCTGATCCGGGACTAGCGAGCACAGATACGCAGTATTTT. It yields the protein CASSPDPGLASTDTQYF.

The V gene is TRBV27, the J gene TRBJ2-1; 8 bases align to TRBD2. The CDR3 loop spans 15 amino acids. Germline V CDR1 and CDR2: MNHEY, SMNVEV (reference sequence). V lost 3 bases to trimming and J lost 1 base; unmatched junction nucleotides: 2. In nucleotides, the CDR3 is TGTGCCAGCAGTTTCGGCGGGAGGTCCTACAATGAGCAGTTCTTC. It encodes CASSFGGRSYNEQFF.

The CDR3, as DNA: TGTGCCGCCGGGACAGGGTCCTACGAGCAGTACTTC. Its translation is CAAGTGSYEQYF. The V gene is TRBV10-3, the J gene TRBJ2-7, with 9 bases that match TRBD1. Germline CDR1 and CDR2: ENHRY and SYGVKD. V shed 11 bases and J 1 base; nucleotides not matched to a gene: 3. The CDR3 extends over 12 amino acids.

V and J are TRBV7-9 and TRBJ1-1, with 8 bases aligning to TRBD1. In germline, CDR1 is SEHNR, CDR2 FQNEAQ (reference sequence). V lost 5 bases to trimming and J lost 4 bases; unmatched junction nucleotides: 6. CDR3 size: 14 residues. CDR3 in DNA: TGTGCCAGCAGCCTTACTCAGGGGGCCACTGAAGCTTTCTTT. Protein: CASSLTQGATEAFF. Variable domain in full (rest from reference TRBV7-9 and TRBJ1-1): DTGVSQNPRHKITKRGQNVTFRCDPISEHNRLYWYRQTLGQGPEFLTYFQNEAQLEKSRLLSDRFSAERPKGSFSTLEIQRTEQGDSAMYLCASSLTQGATEAFFGQGTRLTVV.

The V and J genes are TRBV30 and TRBJ2-1; weak D call: TRBD2 (5 bases). CDR1 and CDR2 (germline): GTSNPN, SVGIG (reference sequence). The CDR3 contains 12 residues. Deletions cut 4 bases from V and 9 bases from J, with 13 bases between. In nucleotides, the CDR3 is TGTGCCTGGACCCGTACTAGTTCTGAGCAGTTCTTC. This encodes CAWTRTSSEQFF.

V gene TRBV5-3 combines with J gene TRBJ2-2, with 9 bases identical to TRBD1. TRBV5-3 qualifies as an ORF whose function is uncertain. This CDR3 is built from 16 residues. The junction had 6 bases not matched to a gene; V was cut back by 2 bases and J by 4 bases. CDR3 amino acids: CARSFRDRDTTGELFF. In DNA form, the CDR3 reads TGTGCCAGAAGCTTCCGGGACAGGGACACCACCGGGGAGCTGTTTTTT.

This chain joins TRBV18 and TRBJ1-3; possibly TRBD1 for D (5 bases). Trimming pared 4 bases from V and 0 bases from J, leaving 10 bases between. Germline assignment: CDR1 KGHSH and CDR2 LQKENI. The CDR3 has 15 amino acids. CDR3 in DNA: TGTGCCAGCTCACGACAACAGGTCTCTGGAAACACCATATATTTT. It yields the protein CASSRQQVSGNTIYF.

The J gene is TRBJ2-7, the V gene TRBV11-2; 11 nucleotides match TRBD2. The CDR3 is made up of 17 amino acids. V gave up 4 bases and J gave up 2 bases; unmatched junction bases: 10. Germline V CDR1 and CDR2: SGHAT, FQNNGV. The CDR3: CASSSLAGTSGTYEQYF. The CDR3 DNA sequence: TGTGCCAGCAGCTCCCTTGCCGGGACTAGCGGAACCTACGAGCAGTACTTC.

This sequence joins TRBV5-1 and TRBJ1-5; D is perhaps TRBD1 (5 bases). The germline V and J ends were trimmed by 0 bases and 3 bases, with 10 bases remaining between them. This CDR3 has 15 amino acids. The germline V gene has CDR1 SGHRS and CDR2 YFSETQ. The chain's CDR3 is CASSLEAGPNQPQHF. CDR3 DNA sequence: TGCGCCAGCAGCTTGGAGGCAGGGCCCAATCAGCCCCAGCATTTT.

The CDR3 nucleotides are TGTGCCAGCAGCTTGGGGCAGGGCAAGGGGGAGTCTGGCTACACCTTC. Translating it yields CASSLGQGKGESGYTF. V usage is TRBV13 and J usage is TRBJ1-2; possibly TRBD1 for D (6 bases). In germline, CDR1 is PRHDT, CDR2 FYEKMQ (reference sequence). With 3 bases removed from V and 7 bases from J, the gap between germline ends came to 21 bases. The CDR3 spans 16 residues.

V gene TRBV11-3 combines with J gene TRBJ2-4; the D gene is possibly TRBD1 (6 bases). Germline assignment: CDR1 SGHNT and CDR2 YENEEA. V was shortened by 4 bases and J by 3 bases, with 7 bases between the two germline ends. CDR3 size: 13 residues. DNA for the CDR3: TGTGCCAGCAGCTCGGACAGCAAAAACATTCAGTACTTC. It is translated as CASSSDSKNIQYF.

The chain uses TRBV23-1 and TRBJ1-3; no definite D call. TRBV23-1 belongs to the ORF category, with a function that is uncertain. This CDR3 has 14 residues. V gave up 6 bases and J gave up 0 bases, with 9 bases separating them. CDR3 amino acids: CASRRQSSGNTIYF. DNA of the CDR3: TGCGCCAGCAGGAGGCAGAGCTCTGGAAACACCATATATTTT.

The V call is TRBV7-9, the J call TRBJ1-2, with 8 bases that match TRBD1. This CDR3 spans 15 amino acids. Germline V lookup: CDR1 SEHNR, CDR2 FQNEAQ (reference sequence). The J segment lost 6 bases and the V segment lost 4 bases, leaving 10 bases of the junction unmatched. CDR3 residues: CASSSPDRVMDGYTF. CDR3 DNA: TGTGCCAGCAGCTCCCCGGACAGGGTAATGGATGGCTACACCTTC.

A few counts support this clone. This chain uses TRBV9 with TRBJ2-2; 8 positions match TRBD1. V gave up 4 bases and J gave up 4 bases; unmatched junction bases: 3. The germline gives CDR1 SGDLS, CDR2 YYNGEE. This CDR3 has 14 amino acids. CDR3 DNA: TGTGCCAGCAGCCGACAGGGGTTCACCGGGGAGCTGTTTTTT. Its protein product is CASSRQGFTGELFF. The variable domain in full, with the rest retrieved from reference TRBV9 and TRBJ2-2, is DSGVTQTPKHLITATGQRVTLRCSPRSGDLSVYWYQQSLDQGLQFLIQYYNGEERAKGNILERFSAQQFPDLHSELNLSSLELGDSALYFCASSRQGFTGELFFGEGSRLTVL.

This clone has just a few counts. The V gene is TRBV5-1, the J gene TRBJ1-1, with D perhaps matching TRBD1 (6 bases). Germline CDR1 and CDR2: SGHRS and YFSETQ. The CDR3 runs to 16 residues. Trimming cost V 4 bases and J 2 bases, with 18 bases left between them. Here the CDR3 reads CASSGTTGQYNTEAFF. CDR3 nucleotides: TGCGCCAGCAGCGGAACTACGGGACAATACAACACTGAAGCTTTCTTT.

The chain recombines TRBV7-6 with TRBJ1-2; 9 nucleotides align to TRBD1. Germline CDR1 SGHVS, CDR2 FNYEAQ. The CDR3 extends over 12 amino acids. The ends lost 5 bases at V and 7 bases at J; junction bases unmatched: 2. The CDR3: CASSPDRGGYTF. The CDR3 DNA is TGTGCCAGCAGCCCGGACAGGGGTGGCTACACCTTC. The variable domain in full, completed from reference TRBV7-6 and TRBJ1-2, reads GAGVSQSPRYKVTKRGQDVALRCDPISGHVSLYWYRQALGQGPEFLTYFNYEAQQDKSGLPNDRFSAERPEGSISTLTIQRTEQRDSAMYRCASSPDRGGYTFGSGTRLTVV.

The V call is TRBV28, the J call TRBJ1-5; the match to TRBD1 covers 9 bases. From germline, CDR1 is MDHEN and CDR2 SYDVKM. This CDR3 comprises 18 residues. The ends lost 6 bases at V and 0 bases at J; junction bases unmatched: 12. The CDR3 protein is CASSSPGQGIYSNQPQHF. CDR3 nucleotides: TGTGCCAGCAGCTCCCCGGGACAGGGAATTTATAGCAATCAGCCCCAGCATTTT.